The source of this TCR beta chain is a study of long-term antiretroviral therapy in people with HIV. An immunoSEQ assay, version v3.0, was performed at survey level. It was roughly 35,000-50,000 T-cell genomes per sample that sequencing targeted. Profiling relied on immunoSEQ multiplex PCR, and the TCRdb table lists in-frame clones only, not all of them. Of tens of thousands of clones listed, 84% are singletons. Regarding this clone: Its antigen is unknown.

Whole-study results and caveats: Clones that had undergone expansion before ART dominated the repertoire at all time points.

Donors each had at least one pre-ART PBMC sample and at least two post-ART ones. Trimming left V 1 base short and J 5 bases short, with 6 bases between. CDR3 length: 13 amino acids. CDR1 is LNHDA, CDR2 SQIVND, per germline (reference sequence). The sequenced sample was unsorted PBMCs, obtained 3 years after starting antiretroviral therapy. The chain is built from TRBV19 and TRBJ2-1; D gene ambiguous. The source of this sequence is a middle-aged man with HIV. The CDR3 nucleotides are TGTGCCAGTAGTATAGGCCTAGACAATGAGCAGTTCTTC. Amino acids: CASSIGLDNEQFF.